A single sample is the source of the 21 T cell receptor beta chains below, sequenced in a study of cytomegalovirus exposure and HLA in healthy donors. Primers for the PCR totalled 60 Vbeta and 13 Jbeta. TCRdb keeps only in-frame clones here, not all; method: immunoSEQ multiplex PCR. The table shows around 210,000 clones, with about 85% occurring only once. Sample: PBMCs. Receptor source: a male donor in good health and CMV-seropositive.

The chain combines TRBV11-2 with TRBJ1-1; 12 bases map to TRBD1. The length of the CDR3 is 14 residues. Losses at the gene ends were 5 bases for V and 4 bases for J; bases not matched to a gene: 2. The V gene's germline CDR1 is SGHAT and CDR2 FQNNGV. CDR3 loop: CASSLGQGATEAFF. The CDR3 nucleotides read TGTGCCAGCAGCCTGGGACAGGGGGCCACTGAAGCTTTCTTT.

V usage is TRBV7-2 and J usage is TRBJ1-2; D gene uncertain. The CDR3 extends over 14 amino acids. Germline V gene lookup returns CDR1 SGHTA and CDR2 FQGNSA. V was trimmed by 3 bases and J by 6 bases, leaving 14 bases between them. As DNA, the CDR3 is TGTGCCAGCAGCTTGCAGAGGGCCCTGAATGGCTACACCTTC. Protein: CASSLQRALNGYTF.

The genes are TRBV28 and TRBJ2-3, with 9 bases fitting TRBD2. CDR3 size: 16 residues. Germline values: CDR1 MDHEN, CDR2 SYDVKM. The J segment lost 0 bases and the V segment lost 2 bases, leaving 3 bases of the junction unmatched. CDR3 loop: CASSLLAGYSTDTQYF. The CDR3 bases are TGTGCCAGCAGTTTACTAGCGGGGTATAGCACAGATACGCAGTATTTT.

The chain recombines TRBV5-5 with TRBJ2-2, with 10 bases lining up with TRBD2. The CDR3 extends over 17 amino acids. V dropped 0 bases and J dropped 5; count of bases not matched to a gene: 7. Germline-derived CDR1 and CDR2 are SGHKS and YYEKEE (reference sequence). As DNA, the CDR3 is TGTGCCAGCAGCTTGGGGGCTAGCGGGAGAGCTACCGGGGAGCTGTTTTTT. This encodes CASSLGASGRATGELFF.

V gene TRBV11-2 combines with J gene TRBJ1-1; 9 nucleotides agree with TRBD1. Looked up from germline, CDR1 is SGHAT and CDR2 is FQNNGV. Trimming removed 3 bases from V and 7 bases from J; junction bases left unmatched: 9. The CDR3 consists of 15 residues. The CDR3 region is CASSLASGTGLEAFF. The CDR3 nucleotides read TGTGCCAGCAGCTTGGCTTCCGGGACAGGGCTTGAAGCTTTCTTT.

In this sample, this clone turned up a few times. V is TRBV7-9 and J is TRBJ2-3, with 9 bases matching TRBD1. The ends lost 5 bases at V and 3 bases at J; junction bases unmatched: 12. The CDR3 is made up of 17 amino acids. The germline V gene encodes CDR1 SEHNR and CDR2 FQNEAQ (reference sequence). The CDR3 region is CASSLTGQGRSTDTQYF. The CDR3 bases are TGTGCCAGCAGCCTAACGGGACAGGGAAGGTCAACAGATACGCAGTATTTT.

This clone was seen just once. The chain joins TRBV5-6 to TRBJ2-5, with D possibly matching TRBD1 (6 bases). Germline CDR1 SGHDT, CDR2 YYEEEE. V was shortened by 4 bases and J by 5 bases, with 12 bases between the two germline ends. The CDR3 loop spans 13 amino acids. The CDR3 spells CASSRVGGETQYF. DNA for the CDR3: TGTGCCAGCAGCCGGGTTGGGGGCGAGACCCAGTACTTC.

The genes are TRBV28 and TRBJ2-2, with TRBD2 as a possible D gene (5 bases). CDR1 is MDHEN, CDR2 SYDVKM, per germline. V gave up 5 bases and J gave up 5 bases, with 15 bases separating them. The CDR3 totals 15 residues. This CDR3 is CASSGRETRTGELFF. CDR3 in DNA: TGTGCCAGCAGTGGCCGGGAAACAAGGACCGGGGAGCTGTTTTTT. Using reference TRBV28 and TRBJ2-2 for the parts outside the CDR3, the full variable domain is DVKVTQSSRYLVKRTGEKVFLECVQDMDHENMFWYRQDPGLGLRLIYFSYDVKMKEKGDIPEGYSVSREKKERFSLILESASTNQTSMYLCASSGRETRTGELFFGEGSRLTVL.

This chain joins TRBV10-3 and TRBJ2-5; 10 bases fit TRBD2. This CDR3 is built from 22 residues. Germline V gene sequence: CDR1 ENHRY, CDR2 SYGVKD. The ends lost 4 bases at V and 11 bases at J; junction bases unmatched: 34. CDR3 sequence: CAISGFGGTFPITSGIGSEQYF. The CDR3 coding sequence is TGTGCCATCAGTGGTTTCGGGGGAACCTTCCCCATCACTAGCGGGATCGGGTCGGAGCAGTACTTC.

The table lists this clone with a count of one. This chain joins TRBV5-4 and TRBJ2-3; D unresolved. Germline V gene lookup returns CDR1 SGHNT and CDR2 YYREEE (reference sequence). The CDR3 sequence is 15 residues long. Between the trimmed V and J ends, which lost 4 bases and 0 bases, there was a span of 12 bases. CDR3 residues: CASSRLGSSTDTQYF. In DNA form, the CDR3 reads TGTGCCAGCAGCCGTCTAGGAAGTAGCACAGATACGCAGTATTTT.

The genes are TRBV5-6 and TRBJ2-4; 7 nucleotides match TRBD2. V shed 7 bases and J 0 bases; nucleotides not matched to a gene: 7. Germline CDR1 is SGHDT and CDR2 is YYEEEE. This CDR3 region has 15 residues. The DNA for the CDR3 is TGTGCCAGCGAAGGAGGCGGGGGAGCCAAAAACATTCAGTACTTC. Translated: CASEGGGGAKNIQYF.

In DNA form, the CDR3 reads TGTGCCAGCAGCTTCGTTGGGGCTCACAATGAGCAGTTCTTC. This encodes CASSFVGAHNEQFF. The chain has TRBV7-2 and TRBJ2-1; D might be TRBD1 (5 bases). V lost 3 bases and J lost 5, with 11 bases in between. The CDR3 consists of 14 residues. CDR1 and CDR2 from the germline V gene are SGHTA and FQGNSA.

The chain is built from TRBV28 and TRBJ2-7; a possible D gene is TRBD2 (5 bases). The CDR3 is made up of 12 amino acids. V gave up 6 bases and J gave up 3 bases, with 9 bases separating them. The V gene's germline CDR1 is MDHEN and CDR2 SYDVKM. The CDR3 nucleotides read TGTGCCAGCAGCGGGGTGTTCTACGAGCAGTACTTC. It translates to CASSGVFYEQYF.

The chain employs TRBV7-2 and TRBJ1-6; a possible D gene is TRBD1 (5 bases). The germline V gene has CDR1 SGHTA and CDR2 FQGNSA. The V and J ends lost 4 bases and 14 bases respectively, with 18 bases between them. CDR3 length: 14 amino acids. As DNA, the CDR3 is TGTGCCAGCAGCTCGGGGGGACCGTATAGTTCCCTCCACTTT. It encodes CASSSGGPYSSLHF.

This clone was recorded once. The chain uses TRBV2 and TRBJ2-2; 7 nucleotides align to TRBD1. There are 14 residues in the CDR3. CDR1 is SNHLY, CDR2 FYNNEI, per germline. J gave up 0 bases and V 6 bases, and 1 base lay outside the gene matches. The CDR3 spells CASRGTANTGELFF. DNA of the CDR3: TGTGCCAGCAGAGGGACAGCGAACACCGGGGAGCTGTTTTTT.

This clone was seen once. The V gene is TRBV14, the J gene TRBJ1-4; 8 bases are a match to TRBD1. Trimming cost V 1 base and J 8 bases; bases outside gene matches: 9. The length of the CDR3 is 16 residues. Germline V lookup: CDR1 SGHDN, CDR2 FVKESK. The CDR3 nucleotides are TGTGCCAGCAGCCAAGGGGGCAGGGGGCCTCGAGAAAAACTGTTTTTT. Encoded protein: CASSQGGRGPREKLFF.

This rearrangement joins TRBV11-3 to TRBJ2-6; 12 nucleotides agree with TRBD1. The V segment lost 4 bases and the J segment 6 bases; nucleotides outside the gene matches: 13. CDR3 size: 19 residues. Germline V gene lookup returns CDR1 SGHNT and CDR2 YENEEA. The CDR3 nucleotides are TGTGCCAGCAGCTCCTTTTCCCGGGACAGGGGGCAGGAGGCCAACGTCCTGACTTTC. Its translation is CASSSFSRDRGQEANVLTF.

The chain joins TRBV11-2 to TRBJ2-2, with TRBD1 identical over 9 bases. V was clipped by 1 base and J by 5 bases; unmatched bases: 5. The germline V gene has CDR1 SGHAT and CDR2 FQNNGV. This CDR3 region has 16 residues. CDR3: CASSLVQGASTGELFF. CDR3 nucleotide sequence: TGTGCCAGCAGCTTAGTACAGGGGGCAAGTACCGGGGAGCTGTTTTTT.

This rearrangement joins TRBV7-2 to TRBJ2-3; possibly TRBD2 for D (6 bases). This CDR3 comprises 14 residues. Deletions cut 1 base from V and 6 bases from J, with 11 bases between. Germline CDR1 reads SGHTA; CDR2 reads FQGNSA. CDR3 sequence: CASSLVLATDTQYF. The CDR3 nucleotides read TGTGCCAGCAGCTTAGTACTAGCAACCGATACGCAGTATTTT.

The chain carries TRBV11-3 and TRBJ2-2; TRBD1 aligns across 10 bases. The CDR3 contains 15 residues. Germline-derived CDR1 and CDR2 are SGHNT and YENEEA. Trimming at V came to 8 bases and at J to 3 bases, leaving 6 bases not matched to a gene. CDR3 nucleotide sequence: TGTGCCAGCGGGGAGGGACAGGGGTACACCGGGGAGCTGTTTTTT. It translates to CASGEGQGYTGELFF.

This chain links TRBV28 with TRBJ1-1, with 7 bases identical to TRBD1. From germline, CDR1 is MDHEN and CDR2 SYDVKM. The V and J ends lost 5 bases and 3 bases, in that order; junction bases with no gene match: 9. The CDR3 totals 15 residues. CDR3: CASSQTGNGHTEAFF. The CDR3 DNA reads TGTGCCAGCAGTCAGACAGGGAATGGACACACTGAAGCTTTCTTT.